This T cell receptor (beta chain) appears in the sequencing data of a study of shared clonotypes between healthy human individuals. Findings and limits, study-wide: Genetic and exposure-history diversity was limited by the small donor number. A reduction in generation probabilities was seen for non-shared clonotypes relative to those shared by all four donors. A few donors showed sharing of about 5.5% of naive CD4 clonotypes.

Genomic DNA of each subset was evenly split across several immunoSEQ plates. Produced via immunoSEQ multiplex PCR; TCRdb's table is partial and in-frame only. The table shows 2 million to 2.5 million clones, with more than 80% occurring only once. On this clone: Its specificity is unknown.

The receptor comes from a man in his late teens or twenties in good health. Some clones in this sample may be carry-over from other donors' samples. The sequencing input was naive CD4+ T cells from PBMCs. Sample subset: CD45RA+ positively selected.

CDR3 in DNA: TGTGCCAGCAGTTTCCCGGGACTAGCGGGACTCGACGAGCAGTACTTC. This sequence encodes CASSFPGLAGLDEQYF. J is TRBJ2-7 and V is TRBV27, with TRBD2 matching 13 bases. The ends lost 3 bases at V and 5 bases at J; junction bases unmatched: 7. The CDR3 runs to 16 residues. CDR1 is MNHEY, CDR2 SMNVEV, per germline (reference sequence).